The present entry profiles one TCR beta chain with its context. What it binds is not known. CDR1 SGHNT and CDR2 YYREEE come from the germline V gene (reference sequence). The CDR3 has 14 amino acids. Trimming left V 0 bases short and J 0 bases short, with 5 bases between. These data originate in a study of OX40 agonist ivuxolimab in advanced cancers. The wider study: Ivuxolimab is an agonistic anti-OX40 (CD134) antibody, and patients were treated with it.

Sampling of blood occurred at baseline, cycle 4 day 1, and cycle 7 day 1. Broader study findings: On average, CD8+ T cells showed a greater number of expanded clones than CD4+.

Measured with immunoSEQ multiplex PCR; TCRdb has only the in-frame clones, and not every one. The data contain under 25,000 clones, roughly four fifths of them singletons. The source is an adult with an advanced solid tumor such as melanoma, head and neck, liver or kidney cancer. The chain employs TRBV5-4 and TRBJ2-3; D remains ambiguous. The sample consisted of CD4+ or CD8+ T cells sorted from blood, taken in a trial of the OX40 agonist ivuxolimab. CDR3 sequence reads: CASSLAYSTDTQYF. For the CDR3, the DNA is TGTGCCAGCAGCTTGGCCTACAGCACAGATACGCAGTATTTT.